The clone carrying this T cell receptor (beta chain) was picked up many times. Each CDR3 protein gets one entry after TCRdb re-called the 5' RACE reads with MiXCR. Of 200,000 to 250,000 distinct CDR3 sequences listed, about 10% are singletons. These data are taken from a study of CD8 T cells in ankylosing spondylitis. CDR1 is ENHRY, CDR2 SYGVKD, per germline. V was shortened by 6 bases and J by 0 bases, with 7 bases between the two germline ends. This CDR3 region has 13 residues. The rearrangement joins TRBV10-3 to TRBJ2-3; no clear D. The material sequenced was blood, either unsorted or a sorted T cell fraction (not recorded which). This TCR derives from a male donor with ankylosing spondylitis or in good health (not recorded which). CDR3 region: CAISDKSTDTQYF. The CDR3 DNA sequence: TGTGCCATCAGCGACAAAAGCACAGATACGCAGTATTTT.